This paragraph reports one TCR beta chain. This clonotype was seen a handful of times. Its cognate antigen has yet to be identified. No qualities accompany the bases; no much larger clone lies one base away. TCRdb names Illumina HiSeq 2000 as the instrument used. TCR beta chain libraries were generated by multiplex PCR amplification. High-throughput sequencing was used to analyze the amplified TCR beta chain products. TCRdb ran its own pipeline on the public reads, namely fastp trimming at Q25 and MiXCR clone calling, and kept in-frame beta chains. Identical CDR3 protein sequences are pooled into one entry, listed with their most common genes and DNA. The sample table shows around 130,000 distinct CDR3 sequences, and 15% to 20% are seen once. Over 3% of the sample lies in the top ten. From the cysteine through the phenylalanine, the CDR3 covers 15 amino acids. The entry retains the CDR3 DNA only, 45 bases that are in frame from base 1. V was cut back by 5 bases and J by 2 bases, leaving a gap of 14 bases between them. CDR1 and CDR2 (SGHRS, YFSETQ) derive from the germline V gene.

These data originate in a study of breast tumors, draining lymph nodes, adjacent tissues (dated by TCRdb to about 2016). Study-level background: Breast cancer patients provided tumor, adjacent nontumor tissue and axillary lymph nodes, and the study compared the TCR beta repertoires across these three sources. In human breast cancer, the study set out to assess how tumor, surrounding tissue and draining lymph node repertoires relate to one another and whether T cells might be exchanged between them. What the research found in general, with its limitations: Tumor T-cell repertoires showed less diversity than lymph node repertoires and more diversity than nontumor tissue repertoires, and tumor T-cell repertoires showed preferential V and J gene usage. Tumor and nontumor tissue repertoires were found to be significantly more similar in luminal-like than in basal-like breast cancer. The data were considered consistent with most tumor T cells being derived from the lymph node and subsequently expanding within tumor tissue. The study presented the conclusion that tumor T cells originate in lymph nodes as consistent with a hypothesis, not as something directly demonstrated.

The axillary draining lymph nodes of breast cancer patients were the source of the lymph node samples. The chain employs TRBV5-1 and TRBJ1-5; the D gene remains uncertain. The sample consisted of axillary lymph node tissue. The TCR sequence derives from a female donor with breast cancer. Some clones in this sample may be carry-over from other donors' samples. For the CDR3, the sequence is CASSGGPGGNQPQHF. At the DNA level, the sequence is TGCGCCAGCAGTGGAGGTCCGGGAGGCAATCAGCCCCAGCATTTT.